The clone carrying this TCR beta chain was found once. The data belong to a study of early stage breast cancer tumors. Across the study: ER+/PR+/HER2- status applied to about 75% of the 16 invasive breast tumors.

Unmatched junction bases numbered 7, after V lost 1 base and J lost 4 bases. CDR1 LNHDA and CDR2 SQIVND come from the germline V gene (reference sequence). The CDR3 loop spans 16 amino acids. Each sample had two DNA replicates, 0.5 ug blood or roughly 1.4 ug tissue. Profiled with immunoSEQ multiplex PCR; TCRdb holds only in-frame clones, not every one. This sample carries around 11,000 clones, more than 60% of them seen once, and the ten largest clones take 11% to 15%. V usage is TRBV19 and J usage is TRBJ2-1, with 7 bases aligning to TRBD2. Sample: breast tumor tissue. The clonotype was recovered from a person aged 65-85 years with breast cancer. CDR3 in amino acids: CASSIGGRAGYNEQFF. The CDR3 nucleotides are TGTGCCAGTAGTATAGGAGGGAGGGCCGGATACAATGAGCAGTTCTTC.